This paragraph reports one TCR beta chain. This sample stems from a study of OX40 agonist ivuxolimab in advanced cancers. The V end lost 1 base, the J end lost 4 bases, and 12 bases lay between the germline ends. The CDR3 totals 15 residues. CDR1 is SGHAT and CDR2 is FQNNGV in the germline V gene. This table comes from immunoSEQ multiplex PCR, and its TCRdb copy is limited to in-frame clones, with some not included. Here the sample spans around 90,000 clones, approximately 89% being singletons. The TCR was taken from an adult with an advanced solid tumor such as melanoma, head and neck, liver or kidney cancer. This chain connects TRBV11-2 to TRBJ2-3, with D tentatively TRBD1 (5 bases). Sequencing used CD4+ or CD8+ T cells sorted from blood, obtained in a trial of the OX40 agonist ivuxolimab. The CDR3 DNA sequence: TGTGCCAGCAGCTTAGGTTCCCCAGGGTCAGATACGCAGTATTTT. It yields the protein CASSLGSPGSDTQYF.